This T cell receptor beta chain originates from a study of cytomegalovirus exposure and HLA in healthy donors. Findings and caveats of the study: Some highly shared sequence variants likely arose as a pipeline artifact.

Comment on this clone: Antigen specificity is unknown.

The ends lost 1 base at V and 9 bases at J; junction bases unmatched: 3. The CDR3 totals 14 residues. Looked up from germline, CDR1 is GTSNPN and CDR2 is SVGIG (reference sequence). It was with 60 Vbeta and 13 Jbeta primers that the PCR ran. Generated by immunoSEQ multiplex PCR, the TCRdb table keeps only in-frame clones and is missing some. In the table there are tens of thousands of clones, less than 75% of which are singletons. The sequence was obtained from a man aged 30-40 years in good health and CMV-seronegative. Sequenced sample: PBMCs. The chain couples TRBV30 to TRBJ2-1; 13 bases match TRBD2. The CDR3 is CAWSGLAGGFEQFF. Written as DNA, the CDR3 is TGTGCCTGGAGTGGACTAGCGGGAGGATTTGAGCAGTTCTTC.